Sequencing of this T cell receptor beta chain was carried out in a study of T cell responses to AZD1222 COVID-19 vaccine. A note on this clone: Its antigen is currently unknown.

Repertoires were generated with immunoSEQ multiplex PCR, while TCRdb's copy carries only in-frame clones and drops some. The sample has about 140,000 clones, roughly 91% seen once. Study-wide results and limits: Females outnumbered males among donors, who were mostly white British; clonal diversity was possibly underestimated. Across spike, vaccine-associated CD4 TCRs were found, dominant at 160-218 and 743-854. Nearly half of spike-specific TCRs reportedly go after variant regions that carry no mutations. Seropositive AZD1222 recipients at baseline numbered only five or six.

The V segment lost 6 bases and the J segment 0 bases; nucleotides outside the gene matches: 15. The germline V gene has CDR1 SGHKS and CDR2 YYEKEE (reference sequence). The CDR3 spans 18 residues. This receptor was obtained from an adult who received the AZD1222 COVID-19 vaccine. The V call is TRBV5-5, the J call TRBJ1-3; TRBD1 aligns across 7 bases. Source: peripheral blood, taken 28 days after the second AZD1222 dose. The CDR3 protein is CASNGVPTGANSGNTIYF. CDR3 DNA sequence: TGTGCCAGCAACGGAGTACCCACAGGGGCGAACTCTGGAAACACCATATATTTT.